This T cell receptor beta chain is drawn from a study of PD-1 blockade in classical Hodgkin lymphoma. General study results and limits: A reduction in baseline TCR diversity was reportedly seen in newly diagnosed patients relative to healthy donors. Whatever underlies the repertoire differences (possibly disease activity or prior therapy) remains undefined. Unlike CD8+ TCR diversity, which did not rise significantly by C4D1, CD4+ TCR diversity did.

Documented time point: cycle 4 day 1 (C4D1), after five to seven weeks of nivolumab. Every patient experienced relapse after autologous stem cell transplantation, and brentuximab vedotin exposure varied. About this clone itself: Its target is unknown.

With 2 bases clipped from V and 4 bases from J, the junction kept 3 bases outside the gene matches. This CDR3 has 14 amino acids. Germline V gene lookup returns CDR1 SEHNR and CDR2 FQNEAQ (reference sequence). The protocol was immunoSEQ multiplex PCR, while the TCRdb copy is restricted to in-frame clones and leaves out a portion. Of over 70,000 clones listed, 90% are singletons. This clonotype originated in a human donor with classical Hodgkin lymphoma. This material consisted of peripheral blood mononuclear cells (PBMCs), taken before the fourth cycle of nivolumab. The chain uses TRBV7-9 and TRBJ2-5; 8 bases are a match to TRBD1. For the CDR3, the DNA is TGTGCCAGCAGCTTACACACAGGGGGAGAGACCCAGTACTTC. As protein: CASSLHTGGETQYF.